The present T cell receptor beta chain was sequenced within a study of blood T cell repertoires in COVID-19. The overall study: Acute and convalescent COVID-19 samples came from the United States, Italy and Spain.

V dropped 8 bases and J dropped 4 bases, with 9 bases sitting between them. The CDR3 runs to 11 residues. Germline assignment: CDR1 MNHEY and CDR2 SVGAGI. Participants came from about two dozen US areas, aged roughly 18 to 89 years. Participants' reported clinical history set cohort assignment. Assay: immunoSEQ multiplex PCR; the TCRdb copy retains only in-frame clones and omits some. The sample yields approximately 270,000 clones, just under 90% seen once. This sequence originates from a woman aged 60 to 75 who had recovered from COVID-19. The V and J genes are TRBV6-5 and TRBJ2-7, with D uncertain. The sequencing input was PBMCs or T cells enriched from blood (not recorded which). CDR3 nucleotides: TGTGCCAGCGAGTCTGAATACGAGCAGTACTTC. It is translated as CASESEYEQYF.